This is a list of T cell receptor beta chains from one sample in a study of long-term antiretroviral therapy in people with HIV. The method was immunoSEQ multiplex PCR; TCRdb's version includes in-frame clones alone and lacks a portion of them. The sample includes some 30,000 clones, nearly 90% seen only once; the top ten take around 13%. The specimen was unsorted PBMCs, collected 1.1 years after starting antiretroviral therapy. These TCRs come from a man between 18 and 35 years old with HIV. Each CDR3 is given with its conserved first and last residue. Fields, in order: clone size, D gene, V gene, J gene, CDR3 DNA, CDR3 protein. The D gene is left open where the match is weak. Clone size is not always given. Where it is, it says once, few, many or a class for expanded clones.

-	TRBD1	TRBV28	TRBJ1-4	TGTGCCAGCAGTTTAACTAGACAGGGCGAAAAACTGTTTTTT	CASSLTRQGEKLFF
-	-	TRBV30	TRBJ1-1	TGTGCCTGGAGTCCTAGGCCCACTGAAGCTTTCTTT	CAWSPRPTEAFF
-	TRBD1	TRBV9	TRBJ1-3	TGTGCCAGCAGCGGAGGGACAGGGTTTTTAGACTCTGGAAACACCATATATTTT	CASSGGTGFLDSGNTIYF
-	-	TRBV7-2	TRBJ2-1	TGTGCCAGCAGTATAGGGGGGGGGTACAATGAGCAGTTCTTC	CASSIGGGYNEQFF
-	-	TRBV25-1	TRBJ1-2	TGTGCCAGCAGTGAATTTGGGACTCACTATGGCTACACCTTC	CASSEFGTHYGYTF
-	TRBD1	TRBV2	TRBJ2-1	TGTGCCAGCACCTTGGACAGGGGGCTTAAAAATGAGCAGTTCTTC	CASTLDRGLKNEQFF
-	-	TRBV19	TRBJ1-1	TGTGCCAGTAGTATAGTAGAGGCAGGATTATGGGCTGAAGCTTTCTTT	CASSIVEAGLWAEAFF
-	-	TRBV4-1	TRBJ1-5	TGCGCCAGCAGCCAAGATGGTAGGGCATATAGCAATCAGCCCCAGCATTTT	CASSQDGRAYSNQPQHF
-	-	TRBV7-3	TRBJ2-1	TGTGCCAGCAGCTTAAATCCCCTCAGTTCCCCGTACAATGAGCAGTTCTTC	CASSLNPLSSPYNEQFF
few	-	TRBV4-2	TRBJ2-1	TGTGCCAGCAGCCAAGATCCAGGCCAAAATTTAGAGCAGTTCTTC	CASSQDPGQNLEQFF
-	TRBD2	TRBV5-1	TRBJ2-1	TGCGCCAGCAGCCAGCTAGCGGACTCCTACAATGAGCAGTTCTTC	CASSQLADSYNEQFF
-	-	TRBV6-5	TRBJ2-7	TGTGCCAGCAGTTACGAGGGGAGCGAGCAGTACTTC	CASSYEGSEQYF
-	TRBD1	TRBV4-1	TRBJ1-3	TGCGCCAGCAGCCAAACAGGGGACCTCTCTGGAAACACCATATATTTT	CASSQTGDLSGNTIYF
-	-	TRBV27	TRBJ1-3	TGTGCCAGCAGTCGCAGATCCCCGAGAGACTCTGGAAACACCATATATTTT	CASSRRSPRDSGNTIYF
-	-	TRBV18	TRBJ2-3	TGTGCCAGCTCGGGGACTGCCACAGATACGCAGTATTTT	CASSGTATDTQYF
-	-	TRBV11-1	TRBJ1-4	TGTGCCAGCAGCTCAGGGGATGAAAAACTGTTTTTT	CASSSGDEKLFF
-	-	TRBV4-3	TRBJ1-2	TGCGCCAGCAGCCAAGGCTGGGCAGGGGAAAACTATGGCTACACCTTC	CASSQGWAGENYGYTF
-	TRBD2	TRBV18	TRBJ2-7	TGTGCCAGCTCACCTTTTTGGACTAGCGGGAGAGGATCCTACGAGCAGTACTTC	CASSPFWTSGRGSYEQYF
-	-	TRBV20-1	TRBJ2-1	TGCAGTGCAATTCTCAATGAGCAGTTCTTC	CSAILNEQFF
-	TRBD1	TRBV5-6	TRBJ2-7	TGTGCCAGCAGTTTGGGACAGGGACTTTACGAGCAGTACTTC	CASSLGQGLYEQYF
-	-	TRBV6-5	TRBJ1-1	TGTGCCAGCAGTTCGACATCCATGAACACTGAAGCTTTCTTT	CASSSTSMNTEAFF
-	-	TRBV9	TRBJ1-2	TGTGCCAGCAGCGGACAGCACTATGGCTACACCTTC	CASSGQHYGYTF
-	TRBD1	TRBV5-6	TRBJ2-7	TGTGCCAGCAGCTTTGGAACCGGGACAGGAGTCTACGAGCAGTACTTC	CASSFGTGTGVYEQYF
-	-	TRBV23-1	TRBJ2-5	TGCGCCAACCCACCTAAAGGAGAGACCCAGTACTTC	CANPPKGETQYF
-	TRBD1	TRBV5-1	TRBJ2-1	TGCGCCAGCAGCCCGGGACAGGGGTATGGCAATGAGCAGTTCTTC	CASSPGQGYGNEQFF
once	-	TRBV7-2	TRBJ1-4	TGTGCCAGCAGCTACTACAGATATAATGAAAAACTGTTTTTT	CASSYYRYNEKLFF
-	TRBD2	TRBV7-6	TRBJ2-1	TGTGCCAGCAGCCCTCATTTAGCGGGGGCCTACAATGAGCAGTTCTTC	CASSPHLAGAYNEQFF
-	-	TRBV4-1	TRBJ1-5	TGCGCCAGCAGCCAAGATCCGGGGCATGGCAATCAGCCCCAGCATTTT	CASSQDPGHGNQPQHF
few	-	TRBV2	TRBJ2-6	TGTGCCAGCAGTGGGGAGACGGGGGCCAACGTCCTGACTTTC	CASSGETGANVLTF
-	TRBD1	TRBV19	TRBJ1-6	TGTGCCAGTAGAGGGACAGGTTATCGTGGCTCCTATAATTCACCCCTCCACTTT	CASRGTGYRGSYNSPLHF
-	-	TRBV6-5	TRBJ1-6	TGTGCCAGCAGTTACGGCAGTTATGGTTCACCCCTCCACTTT	CASSYGSYGSPLHF
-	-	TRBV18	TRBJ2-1	TGTGCCAGCTCACCGGATTCACAGCTAGCCTACAATGAGCAGTTCTTC	CASSPDSQLAYNEQFF
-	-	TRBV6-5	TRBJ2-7	TGTGCCAGCAGTTACGGGATAGAAGCCTACGAGCAGTACTTC	CASSYGIEAYEQYF
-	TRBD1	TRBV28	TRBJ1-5	TGTGCCAGCAGTCCTACCAGGGGGTTCCAGCCCCAGCATTTT	CASSPTRGFQPQHF
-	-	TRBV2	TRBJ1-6	TGTGCCAGCAGTGAAGCGCTTATGGCTAATTCACCCCTCCACTTT	CASSEALMANSPLHF
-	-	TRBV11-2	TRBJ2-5	TGTGCCAGCAGCTTAGAGTCACGTATTCTTCAAGAGACCCAGTACTTC	CASSLESRILQETQYF
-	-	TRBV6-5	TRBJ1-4	TGTGCCAGCAGTTTGCAAGGGGCGGGGGGAGAAAAACTGTTTTTT	CASSLQGAGGEKLFF
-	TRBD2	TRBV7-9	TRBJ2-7	TGTGCCAGCAGCCGTAGCGGGAGATCCGAGCAGTACTTC	CASSRSGRSEQYF
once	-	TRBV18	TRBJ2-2	TGTGCCAGCTCACCACCGATCCGGGAGCTGTTTTTT	CASSPPIRELFF
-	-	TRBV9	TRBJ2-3	TGTGCCAGCAGCGTAAGCGGGTCTAGCACAGATACGCAGTATTTT	CASSVSGSSTDTQYF
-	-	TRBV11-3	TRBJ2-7	TGTGCCAGCAGCAGAGAAAAGGGGGAGCAGTACTTC	CASSREKGEQYF
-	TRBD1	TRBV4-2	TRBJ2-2	TGTGCCAGCAGCCAAGATCGACAGGGGTCCGGGGAGCTGTTTTTT	CASSQDRQGSGELFF
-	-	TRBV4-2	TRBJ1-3	TGTGCCAGCAGCCAAGAGCGGGGGAACTCAGGAAACACCATATATTTT	CASSQERGNSGNTIYF
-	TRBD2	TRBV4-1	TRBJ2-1	TGCGCCAGCAGCCCTTCTAGCGGGGGGAGGGATGAGCAGTTCTTC	CASSPSSGGRDEQFF
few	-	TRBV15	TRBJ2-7	TGTGCCACCGGTGAGGGACTTCTCTCCTACGAGCAGTACTTC	CATGEGLLSYEQYF
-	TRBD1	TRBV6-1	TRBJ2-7	TGTGCCAGCAGTATGACCGGGACAGATACCTACGAGCAGTACTTC	CASSMTGTDTYEQYF
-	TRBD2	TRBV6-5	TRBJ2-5	TGTGCCAGCAGTTTGGTGGCGGGAGGGCCCTCGAAGACCCAGTACTTC	CASSLVAGGPSKTQYF
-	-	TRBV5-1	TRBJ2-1	TGCGCCAGCAGCCCCGGGGACGAACTATGGTCGTTCTTC	CASSPGDELWSFF
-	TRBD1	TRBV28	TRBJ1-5	TGTGCCAGCAGTTACCTGACAGGGACCCAGCCCCAGCATTTT	CASSYLTGTQPQHF
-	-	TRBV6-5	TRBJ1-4	TGTGCAGTACGGGGGCCGAGGAGTGAAAAACTGTTTTTT	CAVRGPRSEKLFF
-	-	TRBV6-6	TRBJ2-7	TGTGCCAGCAGTGCGGTTTCTTACGAGCAGTACTTC	CASSAVSYEQYF
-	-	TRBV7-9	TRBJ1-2	TGTGCCAGCAGTACCTCTGCGTGGAACTATGGCTACACCTTC	CASSTSAWNYGYTF
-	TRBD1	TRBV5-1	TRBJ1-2	TGCGCCAGCAGCTTGGACAGGGGGTACTATGGCTACACCTTC	CASSLDRGYYGYTF
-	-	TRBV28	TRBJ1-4	TGTGCCAGCAGCCCTGCCTCGACTAATGAAAAACTGTTTTTT	CASSPASTNEKLFF
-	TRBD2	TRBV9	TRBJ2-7	TGTGCCAGCAGCGTAGATCTAGCGGGGAGCTACGAGCAGTACTTC	CASSVDLAGSYEQYF
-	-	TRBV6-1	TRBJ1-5	TGTGCCAGCAGTGCTCAGGGAAATAGCAATCAGCCCCAGCATTTT	CASSAQGNSNQPQHF
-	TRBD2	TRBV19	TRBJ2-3	TGTGCCAGTAGTATAGTTAGCGGGAGGGAAGCAGATACGCAGTATTTT	CASSIVSGREADTQYF